This TCR beta chain was sequenced in a study of blood T cell repertoires in COVID-19. Method: immunoSEQ multiplex PCR; TCRdb's copy keeps in-frame clones and lacks some. The data contain roughly 180,000 clones, 70% to 80% of them singletons. The germline CDR1 and CDR2 sequences are SGHRS and YFSETQ. V lost 4 bases, J lost 10 bases, and 12 bases lay in between. The CDR3 extends over 13 amino acids. The sample consisted of PBMCs or T cells enriched from blood (not recorded which). The TCR comes from a man aged 60 to 75 who had been exposed to COVID-19. This sequence joins TRBV5-1 and TRBJ1-6; TRBD1 is a possible D gene (5 bases). CDR3 residues: CASSLGGGSPLHF. DNA for the CDR3: TGCGCCAGCAGCCTAGGCGGGGGATCACCCCTCCACTTT.